A selection of T cell receptor beta chains follows, all from one sample in a study of cytomegalovirus exposure and HLA in healthy donors. The table came from immunoSEQ multiplex PCR; TCRdb's copy has only in-frame clones and leaves some out. This table holds roughly 120,000 clones, roughly four fifths found once. Sequenced sample: PBMCs. These receptors were taken from a woman in her thirties in good health and CMV-seronegative. CDR3s include the opening cysteine and the closing phenylalanine or tryptophan. D genes are given only for firm matches. Some rows have no size entry. The others give once, few or many, or a class for an expanded clone.

d_call	clone_size	v_call	j_call	cdr3_nt	cdr3_aa
TRBD1	.	TRBV28	TRBJ1-5	TGTGCCAGCAGGGGGCTGACAGGGAACAATCAGCCCCAGCATTTT	CASRGLTGNNQPQHF
.	.	TRBV28	TRBJ2-7	TGTGCCAGCAGTTTATTGGTGGCTTACTACGAGCAGTACTTC	CASSLLVAYYEQYF
TRBD2	.	TRBV18	TRBJ2-6	TGTGCCAGCTCACCACCAGTAATGCTAGCGGGCCTACTCTCTGGGGCCAACGTCCTGACTTTC	CASSPPVMLAGLLSGANVLTF
TRBD1	.	TRBV6-5	TRBJ1-5	TGTGCCAGCACCAAGGGGGCCAATCAGCCCCAGCATTTT	CASTKGANQPQHF
.	.	TRBV28	TRBJ1-4	TGTGCCAGCAGTGAAGGAGGCCCTAATGAAAAACTGTTTTTT	CASSEGGPNEKLFF
TRBD2	.	TRBV4-3	TRBJ2-1	TGCGCCAGCAGCCAAGGTCCTAGCGGGAGGCCCCATGAGCAGTTCTTC	CASSQGPSGRPHEQFF
TRBD2	.	TRBV6-5	TRBJ2-1	TGTGCCAGCAGTTACTCATCGGGGACTAGTAAAAATGAGCAGTTCTTC	CASSYSSGTSKNEQFF
TRBD2	.	TRBV4-2	TRBJ2-1	TGTGCCAGCAGCCAAGGTTACGGGACTAGCGGGAACAATGAGCAGTTCTTC	CASSQGYGTSGNNEQFF
.	.	TRBV5-1	TRBJ1-6	TGCGCCAGCAGCAAGGACGTCGGGGCCCTCCACTTT	CASSKDVGALHF
.	.	TRBV4-1	TRBJ1-2	TGCGCCAGCAGCCAAATAAGGAGTGTATATGGCTACACCTTC	CASSQIRSVYGYTF
TRBD1	.	TRBV5-6	TRBJ2-7	TGTGCCAGCAGCTCGAACCGGGACAGCCTAAGGGTCGTCCTAACCGAGCAGTACTTC	CASSSNRDSLRVVLTEQYF
TRBD2	.	TRBV18	TRBJ2-5	TGTGCCAGCTCTCAGCTAGCGGGAGCACGAGAGACCCAGTACTTC	CASSQLAGARETQYF
.	few	TRBV7-3	TRBJ1-1	TGTGCCAGCAGCTTAAAAGGGGGCACTGAAGCTTTCTTT	CASSLKGGTEAFF
.	.	TRBV28	TRBJ1-6	TGTGCCAGCAGTTACAGGGCGGAGAGGTCACCCCTCCACTTT	CASSYRAERSPLHF
.	.	TRBV18	TRBJ1-2	TGTGCCAGCTCACCAACGGACAGTGGTTTGTATGGCTACACCTTC	CASSPTDSGLYGYTF
.	once	TRBV29-1	TRBJ1-2	TGCAGCGTTGAAGCCCAGGGGCGTAACTATGGCTACACCTTC	CSVEAQGRNYGYTF
.	few	TRBV7-2	TRBJ2-2	TGTGCCAGCAGCGAAGCTAAGACAGCCACCGGGGAGCTGTTTTTT	CASSEAKTATGELFF
TRBD1	.	TRBV29-1	TRBJ1-5	TGCAGCCCACATTTTACAGGGGGAAATCAGCCCCAGCATTTT	CSPHFTGGNQPQHF
.	few	TRBV4-1	TRBJ2-7	TGCGCCAGCAGCCCTTTAGACGTCACGGGATCCTACGAGCAGTACTTC	CASSPLDVTGSYEQYF
.	.	TRBV6-1	TRBJ2-4	TGTGCCAGCAGTGAACTCAAAAACATTCAGTACTTC	CASSELKNIQYF
.	.	TRBV4-3	TRBJ1-5	TGCGCCAGCAGCCAAGATTTTACCGGGATCAGTCAGCCCCAGCATTTT	CASSQDFTGISQPQHF
.	.	TRBV19	TRBJ1-1	TGTGCCAGTAGTATTCGGTACACTGAAGCTTTCTTT	CASSIRYTEAFF